One sample yielded the 9 T cell receptor beta chains listed below, sequenced in a study of metastatic and nonmetastatic thyroid tumors. Among the patients, none had received any treatment before thyroid surgery. TCRdb re-called clones via MiXCR from the PCR reads. The table records 45,000 to 50,000 clones, 24% of them present only once. The material sequenced was blood. The receptor set was obtained from a male donor with papillary thyroid cancer or a benign thyroid nodule (not recorded which). Some clones in this sample may be carry-over from other donors' samples.

This chain's CDR3 is CASSYSPSSYEQYV. The CDR3 DNA reads as TGTGCCAGCAGTTACTCCCCAAGCTCCTACGAGCAGTACGTC. The gene calls are TRBV6-2 or TRBV6-3 and TRBJ2-7; the D is unclear. V lost 0 bases and J 0 bases, leaving 6 bases between the germline ends. The CDR3 loop spans 14 amino acids. Germline CDR1 and CDR2: MNHEY and SVGEGT.

This clone was counted at least ten times. The chain carries TRBV2 and TRBJ2-3, with 12 bases identical to TRBD2. The trim removed 4 bases at V and 1 base at J, leaving 0 bases unmatched. This CDR3 spans 15 amino acids. Germline V gene sequence: CDR1 SNHLY, CDR2 FYNNEI. The CDR3 sequence: CASSGLAGGTDTQYF. Written as DNA, the CDR3 is TGTGCCAGCAGTGGACTAGCGGGGGGCACAGATACGCAGTATTTT.

In this sample, this clone turned up many times. The genes are TRBV30 and TRBJ2-1; no reliable D call. Germline values: CDR1 GTSNPN, CDR2 SVGIG (reference sequence). Trimming removed 3 bases at V and 3 bases at J, with 9 bases between. This CDR3 is 13 amino acids long. The CDR3 protein is CAWRVSSYNEQFF. In nucleotides, the CDR3 is TGTGCCTGGAGGGTGAGTAGCTACAATGAGCAGTTCTTC.

At least ten counts were recorded for this clone. The rearrangement joins TRBV18 to TRBJ2-2; unclear D gene. This CDR3 has 14 residues. V shed 1 base and J shed 1 base, with 4 bases lying between them. Looked up from germline, CDR1 is KGHSH and CDR2 is LQKENI. CDR3 in DNA: TGTGCCAGCTCACCACGACAGAACACCGGGGAGCTGTTTTTT. Protein sequence: CASSPRQNTGELFF.

This clone showed up many times. This chain uses TRBV10-3 with TRBJ2-1; tentatively, D is TRBD2 (6 bases). This CDR3 spans 11 amino acids. CDR1 ENHRY and CDR2 SYGVKD come from the germline V gene. V was clipped by 10 bases and J by 6 bases, with 10 bases between them. The CDR3 DNA follows: TGTGCCACCGCGCGGGGCAATGAGCAGTTCTTC. This gives the protein CATARGNEQFF.

This clone was recorded many times. A clone one base away is much larger, so this may be a read error. The rearrangement joins TRBV18 to TRBJ2-2; D perhaps matches TRBD1 (6 bases). The CDR3 is made up of 16 amino acids. Trimming stripped 3 bases from V and 3 bases from J, with 14 bases between. The V gene's germline CDR1 is KGHSH and CDR2 LQKENI. In nucleotides, the CDR3 is TGTGCCAGCTCACCGCGGACAGCGGCCCACACCGGGGAGCTGTTTTTT. It encodes CASSPRTAAHTGELFF.

In this sample, this clone turned up many times. Different DNA sequences within this sample yield the same CDR3. The J gene is TRBJ2-3, the V gene TRBV20-1; a possible D gene is TRBD1 (6 bases). Germline CDR1 is DFQATT and CDR2 is SNEGSKA (reference sequence). V was clipped by 6 bases and J by 1 base, with 8 bases between them. CDR3 size: 12 residues. The CDR3 loop is CSAAGGTDTQYF. The CDR3 bases are TGCAGTGCGGCAGGGGGCACAGATACGCAGTATTTT.

The table lists this clone with many counts. This sequence joins TRBV3-1 and TRBJ2-1; D is undetermined. The length of the CDR3 is 15 residues. Germline V gene sequence: CDR1 LGHDT, CDR2 YNNKEL (reference sequence). V was shortened by 0 bases and J by 5 bases, with 11 bases between the two germline ends. The CDR3 spells CASSQDIDRNNEQFF. The DNA of the CDR3 is TGTGCCAGCAGCCAAGATATTGATCGGAACAATGAGCAGTTCTTC.

This clone was counted many times. This may be a read error: a much more frequent sequence differs by one nucleotide. The chain is built from TRBV7-3 and TRBJ1-1, with D hard to call. The germline V gene has CDR1 SGHTA and CDR2 FQGTGA. This CDR3 comprises 15 residues. As DNA, the CDR3 is TGTGCCAGCAGTCCCTCGTTGGGTAAGAACACTAAAGCTTTCTTT. Translation: CASSPSLGKNTKAFF.